This T cell receptor (beta chain) was profiled in a study of identical twins. It was template switching that added a universal primer site, and there were unique molecular identifiers on the cDNA. TCRdb ran MiXCR on the 5' RACE reads and lists one entry per CDR3 protein. The sample lists a few hundred thousand distinct CDR3 sequences; roughly an eighth were seen once. The ends lost 1 base at V and 4 bases at J; junction bases unmatched: 18. This CDR3 has 20 residues. Germline V gene lookup returns CDR1 DFQATT and CDR2 SNEGSKA (reference sequence). Whole-study results and caveats: Fewer insertions marked abundant cord blood beta clonotypes; young adult naive trended weakly, memory not at all. Twins showed weaker excess sharing in their beta out-of-frame sequences.

In the case of this clonotype: Its antigen is currently unknown.

Another study also made use of these data, one on yellow fever vaccine responses in identical twins. That source notes: On the reported evidence, twins' vaccine T cell responses seemed partly convergent and partly personalized.

This TCR was recovered from a woman aged 18-29 years in good health. What was sequenced was CD4+ T cells sorted from blood. The genes are TRBV20-1 and TRBJ2-1; TRBD2 matches 11 bases. The CDR3 loop reads CSARATGDVGLADKYNEQFF. CDR3 DNA: TGCAGTGCTAGAGCCACGGGCGATGTGGGACTAGCGGATAAATACAATGAGCAGTTCTTC.